Listed below are T cell receptor beta chains from one sample, sequenced in a study of T cell clonotyping in hematopoietic cell transplantation. Clones were read by immunoSEQ multiplex PCR, and TCRdb kept only the in-frame ones, dropping some. This sample carries approximately 39,000 clones, roughly 95% of them seen once, and the ten largest clones take about 1.6%. This material consisted of peripheral blood mononuclear cells, taken before stem cell transplant. The receptors here all came from a man aged 40-49 years with chronic myeloid leukemia. Some clones in this sample may be carry-over from other donors' samples. Each CDR3 is given with its conserved first and last residue. A D gene is named only where the DNA matches it firmly.

cdr3_aa: CASSPEGWKYEKLFF; j_call: TRBJ1-4; v_call: TRBV11-3; d_call: .
cdr3_aa: CASSLDSSNQPQHF; j_call: TRBJ1-5; v_call: TRBV7-9; d_call: .
cdr3_aa: CSVGIHEGQFF; j_call: TRBJ2-1; v_call: TRBV29-1; d_call: .
cdr3_aa: CASSIGGRGLYEQYF; j_call: TRBJ2-7; v_call: TRBV19; d_call: .
cdr3_aa: CASSFLSSGTGELFF; j_call: TRBJ2-2; v_call: TRBV28; d_call: .
cdr3_aa: CASSFTSGGPTDTQYF; j_call: TRBJ2-3; v_call: TRBV7-2; d_call: TRBD2
cdr3_aa: CACNQQGGYGYTF; j_call: TRBJ1-2; v_call: TRBV30; d_call: .
cdr3_aa: CASSLARGVGLVEQYF; j_call: TRBJ2-7; v_call: TRBV7-9; d_call: .
cdr3_aa: CASSPRAAGELFF; j_call: TRBJ2-2; v_call: TRBV7-2; d_call: .
cdr3_aa: CASSLGTGNIQYF; j_call: TRBJ2-4; v_call: TRBV7-6; d_call: .
cdr3_aa: CASSLFSGGRGDQPQHF; j_call: TRBJ1-5; v_call: TRBV7-2; d_call: TRBD1